This TCR beta chain derives from a study of shared clonotypes between healthy human individuals. Germline loops: CDR1 MDHEN, CDR2 SYDVKM. Trimming removed 4 bases from V and 5 bases from J; junction bases left unmatched: 10. The CDR3 loop spans 15 amino acids. Worth noting for this clone: Its antigen is still unknown.

An approximately 180 ng quantity of DNA, 30,000 to 35,000 T cell genomes, went into the sorted-subset replicate PCRs. How the authors handled the data: There were no quality scores in the junction-only immunoSEQ sequences, so filtering differed. TCRdb's copy holds only in-frame clones and misses some; the assay was immunoSEQ multiplex PCR. The V and J calls and clone size are taken from that table; D and trimming were inferred from the DNA. The table shows approximately 2.3 million clones, with more than 85% occurring only once. Whole-study findings and limits: In general, naive subsets displayed greater estimated richness than memory subsets did.

The sequence derives from a man aged 18 to 29 in good health. Some clones in this sample may be carry-over from other donors' samples. The rearrangement joins TRBV28 to TRBJ2-5; 7 bases line up with TRBD2. What was sequenced was naive CD4+ T cells from PBMCs. Documented subset: CD45RA+ positively selected. CDR3 sequence: CASSSTGLGMETQYF. DNA for the CDR3: TGTGCCAGCAGTTCCACAGGACTAGGGATGGAGACCCAGTACTTC.